The 21 T cell receptor beta chains reported below all come from one sample, sequenced in a study of blood T cell repertoires in COVID-19. Method: immunoSEQ multiplex PCR; TCRdb's copy keeps in-frame clones and lacks some. This table has around 310,000 clones, over 85% appearing once. Sequencing used PBMCs or T cells enriched from blood (not recorded which). The receptors stem from a woman aged 25 to 39 who had recovered from COVID-19.

The rearrangement links TRBV6-6 to TRBJ2-1, with a tentative D call TRBD1 (5 bases). V lost 0 bases and J lost 15, with 9 bases in between. Germline V gene data show CDR1 as MNHNY and CDR2 as SVGAGI (reference sequence). The CDR3 is made up of 11 amino acids. In nucleotides, the CDR3 is TGTGCCAGCAGTTACTCAGGGGAACCGTTCTTC. Translated, it gives CASSYSGEPFF.

V gene TRBV7-6 combines with J gene TRBJ2-5; 8 bases agree with TRBD2. The junction had 4 bases not matched to a gene; V was cut back by 0 bases and J by 4 bases. Per germline, CDR1 SGHVS and CDR2 FNYEAQ. The CDR3 runs to 15 residues. The CDR3 region is CASSLALAVGETQYF. The DNA of the CDR3 is TGTGCCAGCAGCTTAGCACTAGCGGTGGGAGAGACCCAGTACTTC.

V usage is TRBV4-1 and J usage is TRBJ2-1, with D possibly matching TRBD1 (6 bases). V lost 3 bases to trimming and J lost 0 bases, with 12 bases between them. The length of the CDR3 is 16 residues. Germline V gives CDR1 MGHRA, CDR2 YSYEKL. The CDR3 DNA follows: TGCGCCAGCAGCCAGGGAGACAGGTCCTCCTACAATGAGCAGTTCTTC. Translation gives CASSQGDRSSYNEQFF.

This clone occurred once. The J gene is TRBJ2-1, the V gene TRBV18, with D possibly matching TRBD2 (6 bases). V was pared by 3 bases and J by 5 bases, with 11 bases between. The V gene's germline CDR1 is KGHSH and CDR2 LQKENI. The CDR3 runs to 14 residues. As DNA, the CDR3 is TGTGCCAGCTCACCTGCCGGGACTCACAATGAGCAGTTCTTC. Translating it yields CASSPAGTHNEQFF.

V gene TRBV9 combines with J gene TRBJ1-2; 7 nucleotides align to TRBD1. The length of the CDR3 is 14 residues. The V gene end was trimmed by 6 bases and the J gene end by 4 bases; junction bases not matched to a gene: 9. Germline V gives CDR1 SGDLS, CDR2 YYNGEE. CDR3 bases: TGTGCCAGCACCAGGGGGGATACAACCTATGGCTACACCTTC. It codes for CASTRGDTTYGYTF.

The chain has TRBV6-5 and TRBJ2-7, with 10 positions matching TRBD2. The CDR3 runs to 14 residues. Germline V CDR1 and CDR2: MNHEY, SVGAGI. The J segment lost 4 bases and the V segment lost 4 bases, leaving 4 bases of the junction unmatched. CDR3 in amino acids: CASSSGTSVYEQYF. The CDR3 nucleotides are TGTGCCAGCAGTTCTGGGACTAGCGTGTACGAGCAGTACTTC.

The CDR3 sequence is CASSLVEAGVLNEQFF. For the CDR3, the DNA is TGTGCCAGCAGCTTAGTAGAAGCGGGAGTTTTGAATGAGCAGTTCTTC. The chain recombines TRBV11-2 with TRBJ2-1, with 8 bases identical to TRBD2. CDR3 size: 16 residues. Germline V gene sequence: CDR1 SGHAT, CDR2 FQNNGV. V dropped 1 base and J dropped 7; count of bases not matched to a gene: 9.

The CDR3, as DNA: TGTGCCATCAGTGAGAAGGGGGCTGATTATGGCTACACCTTC. This encodes CAISEKGADYGYTF. The chain recombines TRBV10-3 with TRBJ1-2; 7 bases line up with TRBD1. After removal of 2 bases from V and 5 bases from J, the junction contained 5 bases not matched to a gene. This CDR3 has 14 amino acids. Germline CDR1 and CDR2: ENHRY and SYGVKD.

The chain couples TRBV19 to TRBJ1-1, with D unclear. The CDR3 runs to 15 residues. Trimming shortened V by 4 bases and J by 0 bases, and 12 bases separated the two germline ends. Looked up from germline, CDR1 is LNHDA and CDR2 is SQIVND (reference sequence). The CDR3 DNA reads TGTGCCAGTAGTAACCCCCATCTAATGAACACTGAAGCTTTCTTT. Translation: CASSNPHLMNTEAFF.

The chain combines TRBV7-2 with TRBJ2-5, with D perhaps matching TRBD1 (6 bases). Trimming removed 0 bases at V and 8 bases at J, with 7 bases between. The V gene's germline CDR1 is SGHTA and CDR2 FQGNSA. CDR3 length equals 12 residues. CDR3 residues: CASSLAGGTQYF. CDR3 bases: TGTGCCAGCAGCTTAGCAGGGGGAACCCAGTACTTC. Drawing the rest from reference TRBV7-2 and TRBJ2-5, the complete variable domain is GAGVSQSPSNKVTEKGKDVELRCDPISGHTALYWYRQSLGQGLEFLIYFQGNSAPDKSGLPSDRFSAERTGGSVSTLTIQRTQQEDSAVYLCASSLAGGTQYFGPGTRLLVL.

The chain links TRBV5-1 to TRBJ1-4, with 11 nucleotides matching TRBD1. This CDR3 region has 15 residues. V shed 4 bases and J 7 bases; nucleotides not matched to a gene: 6. Germline-derived CDR1 and CDR2 are SGHRS and YFSETQ. The CDR3, as DNA: TGCGCCAGCAGCCCTGGGACAGGGGGAGTTGAAAAACTGTTTTTT. Translating gives CASSPGTGGVEKLFF.

The J gene is TRBJ2-3, the V gene TRBV5-1; D not certain. Germline V gene lookup returns CDR1 SGHRS and CDR2 YFSETQ. The CDR3 consists of 16 residues. V lost 0 bases and J lost 2, with 13 bases in between. The CDR3 here is CASSLEGVEPTDTQYF. CDR3 nucleotides: TGCGCCAGCAGCTTGGAAGGAGTTGAGCCCACAGATACGCAGTATTTT. The full variable domain, rest sourced from reference TRBV5-1 and TRBJ2-3, is KAGVTQTPRYLIKTRGQQVTLSCSPISGHRSVSWYQQTPGQGLQFLFEYFSETQRNKGNFPGRFSGRQFSNSRSEMNVSTLELGDSALYLCASSLEGVEPTDTQYFGPGTRLTVL.

V gene TRBV6-1 combines with J gene TRBJ2-7; 12 bases fit TRBD1. V lost 2 bases and J lost 5; bases outside the gene matches: 4. CDR1 and CDR2 (germline): MNHNS, SASEGT. This CDR3 region has 15 residues. CDR3 region: CASSESGTGGHEQYF. In DNA form, the CDR3 reads TGTGCCAGCAGTGAATCCGGGACAGGGGGCCACGAGCAGTACTTC.

The CDR3 DNA sequence: TGTGCCAGCAGGACCGCCGGGACAGCAAACTTTGAGCAGTTCTTC. Amino acid sequence: CASRTAGTANFEQFF. V is TRBV28 and J is TRBJ2-1; 7 bases align to TRBD1. From germline, CDR1 is MDHEN and CDR2 SYDVKM. The ends lost 6 bases at V and 9 bases at J; junction bases unmatched: 14. This CDR3 has 15 amino acids.

This clone showed up just a few times. The chain joins TRBV29-1 to TRBJ1-5, with no clear D. The CDR3 spans 12 residues. From germline, CDR1 is SQVTM and CDR2 ANQGSEA. V dropped 6 bases and J dropped 5 bases, with 11 bases sitting between them. The CDR3 reads CSVSFRDQPQHF. In DNA form, the CDR3 reads TGCAGCGTCAGCTTCCGGGATCAGCCCCAGCATTTT.

The chain uses TRBV5-1 and TRBJ2-7; 10 nucleotides match TRBD1. V shed 4 bases and J 7 bases; nucleotides not matched to a gene: 8. Per the germline V gene, CDR1 is SGHRS and CDR2 is YFSETQ. This CDR3 is built from 14 residues. Here the CDR3 reads CASSQRQGAYEQYF. Here the CDR3 DNA reads TGCGCCAGCAGCCAAAGACAGGGGGCGTATGAGCAGTACTTC.

The chain couples TRBV3-1 (or the pseudogene TRBV3-2) to TRBJ2-1; 7 bases align to TRBD2. From germline, CDR1 is LGHDT and CDR2 YNNKEL (reference sequence). The CDR3 has 14 amino acids. Trimming took 0 bases from V and 14 from J; bases not matched to a gene: 10. DNA of the CDR3: TGTGCCAGCAGCCAAGAGGGACTACCGGGGAGGGAGTTCTTC. Translation: CASSQEGLPGREFF.

This CDR3 reads CASSLGPLNYEQYF. For the CDR3, the DNA is TGTGCCAGCAGCTTAGGTCCCCTTAACTACGAGCAGTACTTC. The rearrangement joins TRBV11-2 to TRBJ2-7; D not resolved. V was clipped by 1 base and J by 3 bases, with 10 bases between them. Germline loops: CDR1 SGHAT, CDR2 FQNNGV. The CDR3 totals 14 residues.

In its sample, this clone was seen once. The rearrangement uses TRBV28 and TRBJ2-2, with 10 bases matching TRBD2. The CDR3 consists of 16 residues. Unmatched junction bases numbered 8, after V lost 7 bases and J lost 3 bases. CDR1 is MDHEN, CDR2 SYDVKM, per germline. The CDR3 nucleotides are TGTGCCAGCATTAGACCCGGACTAGCGGACACCGGGGAGCTGTTTTTT. The encoded protein is CASIRPGLADTGELFF. The variable domain in full, with the rest retrieved from reference TRBV28 and TRBJ2-2, is DVKVTQSSRYLVKRTGEKVFLECVQDMDHENMFWYRQDPGLGLRLIYFSYDVKMKEKGDIPEGYSVSREKKERFSLILESASTNQTSMYLCASIRPGLADTGELFFGEGSRLTVL.

V is TRBV24-1 and J is TRBJ2-7, with 11 bases that match TRBD2. CDR3 length equals 17 residues. Germline V lookup: CDR1 KGHDR, CDR2 SFDVKD. Germline trimming cut 7 bases from V and 4 bases from J; bases unmatched to any gene: 14. The chain's CDR3 is CATSYSGRERYEYEQYF. The CDR3 region has the DNA TGTGCCACCAGCTATAGCGGGAGGGAAAGGTATGAATACGAGCAGTACTTC.

This chain links TRBV4-1 with TRBJ2-7, with no clear D. CDR3 length: 15 residues. The V end lost 1 base, the J end lost 2 bases, and 12 bases lay between the germline ends. Germline V CDR1 and CDR2: MGHRA, YSYEKL. CDR3 region: CASSQVLGSTYEQYF. The CDR3 DNA is TGCGCCAGCAGCCAAGTTCTAGGTTCTACCTACGAGCAGTACTTC.